This T cell receptor (beta chain) was recovered during a study of Graves' ophthalmopathy and Graves' hyperthyroidism. The length of the CDR3 is 14 residues. Germline V gene sequence: CDR1 MNHEY, CDR2 SVGAGI. V was trimmed by 0 bases and J by 7 bases, leaving 12 bases between them. The authors amplified TCR beta CDR3 regions from RNA transcripts. First-round RT-PCR with HTBI primers preceded a second-round multiplex PCR. TCRdb recomputed calls from the multiplex PCR reads with MiXCR, one row per CDR3 protein. The sample holds some 350,000 distinct CDR3 sequences, roughly 15% seen once. The sequenced sample was peripheral blood. The receptor was derived from an adult woman with stable Graves' hyperthyroidism. This chain joins TRBV6-5 and TRBJ1-2; weak D call: TRBD1 (6 bases). The CDR3 DNA reads as TGTGCCAGCAGTTACTCGGGTGGGGGCGGTGGCTACACCTTC. It yields the protein CASSYSGGGGGYTF.